This T cell receptor beta chain was sequenced for a study of regulatory T cells in long-lasting Graves disease. Arm-PCR of CDR3 regions with iRepertoire HTBI primers generated TCR beta libraries. MiXCR, applied by TCRdb to the multiplex PCR reads, yields one record per CDR3 protein. The sample consists of 430,000 or so distinct CDR3 sequences, around a fifth of them appearing once. Time point: persistent/refractory GD, antithyroid drugs over 5 years with positive TRAb. Scientists built the TCR library using RNA that was extracted from PBMCs. This clonotype was seen a few times. No antigen is known for it. Whole-study results and caveats: Persistent disease preferred TRBV28, TRBJ1-2 and TRBJ2-5. The TCR repertoire of persistent Graves' patients was less diverse than that of newly diagnosed ones.

Trimming at V came to 0 bases and at J to 2 bases, leaving 8 bases not matched to a gene. The CDR3 has 17 amino acids. Germline CDR1 reads LGHNA; CDR2 reads YNFKEQ. Sequences were derived from peripheral blood mononuclear cells (PBMCs), sampled when the disease was refractory, from a patient treated with antithyroid drugs. This clonotype was sampled from a female donor with Graves disease. The chain has TRBV4-2 and TRBJ2-7, with 9 nucleotides matching TRBD2. CDR3 amino acids: CASSQDSTSGLTYEQYF. CDR3 in DNA: TGTGCCAGCAGCCAAGACTCCACTAGCGGGCTAACCTACGAGCAGTACTTC.